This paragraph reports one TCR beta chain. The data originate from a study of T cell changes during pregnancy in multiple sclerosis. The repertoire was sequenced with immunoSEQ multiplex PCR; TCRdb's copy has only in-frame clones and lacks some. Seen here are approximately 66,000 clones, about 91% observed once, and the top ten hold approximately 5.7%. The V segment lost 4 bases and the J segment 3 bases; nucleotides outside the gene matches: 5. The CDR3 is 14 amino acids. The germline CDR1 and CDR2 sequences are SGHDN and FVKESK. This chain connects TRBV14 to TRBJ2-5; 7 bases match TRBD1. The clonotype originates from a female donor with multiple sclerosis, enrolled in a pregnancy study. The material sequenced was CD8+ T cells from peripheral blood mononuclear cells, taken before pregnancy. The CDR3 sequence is CASSRRDREETQYF. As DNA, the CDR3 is TGTGCCAGCAGCCGCCGAGACAGGGAAGAGACCCAGTACTTC. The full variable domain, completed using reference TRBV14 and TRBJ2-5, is EAGVTQFPSHSVIEKGQTVTLRCDPISGHDNLYWYRRVMGKEIKFLLHFVKESKQDESGMPNNRFLAERTGGTYSTLKVQPAELEDSGVYFCASSRRDREETQYFGPGTRLLVL.